Below, 17 T cell receptor beta chains from the same sample are listed, as sequenced in a study of blood T cell repertoires in COVID-19. Here immunoSEQ multiplex PCR was the method, and the copy in TCRdb shows in-frame clones only, minus some. Among about 130,000 clones listed, just under 85% were seen once. Sequenced input: peripheral blood. These receptors were obtained from a human donor in a cohort sampled during active COVID-19.

The chain combines TRBV20-1 with TRBJ2-5; D gene uncertain. V lost 6 bases and J 4 bases, leaving 9 bases between the germline ends. CDR1 is DFQATT and CDR2 is SNEGSKA in the germline V gene (reference sequence). There are 11 residues in the CDR3. This CDR3 is CSARTGETQYF. In nucleotides, the CDR3 is TGCAGTGCCCGTACGGGAGAGACCCAGTACTTC.

This clone appeared a single time. The chain links TRBV29-1 to TRBJ1-4; D is unresolved. The ends were cut back, 6 bases at V and 8 bases at J, with 16 bases in the middle. Looked up from germline, CDR1 is SQVTM and CDR2 is ANQGSEA. The CDR3 has 13 residues. The CDR3 region has the DNA TGCAGCGTATCGACGGGGATTGGCGAAAAACTGTTTTTT. Amino acid sequence: CSVSTGIGEKLFF.

This chain connects TRBV9 to TRBJ2-7; 7 bases match TRBD1. The V gene's germline CDR1 is SGDLS and CDR2 YYNGEE. This CDR3 is 15 amino acids long. J was trimmed by 4 bases and V by 0 bases; bases with no gene match: 7. CDR3 DNA sequence: TGTGCCAGCAGCGTAGCTACCGGGACAGAGTACGAGCAGTACTTC. This translates into CASSVATGTEYEQYF.

V is TRBV6-6 and J is TRBJ2-7, with 8 bases lining up with TRBD2. The CDR3 is 14 residues long. Germline V CDR1 and CDR2: MNHNY, SVGAGI (reference sequence). V was clipped by 5 bases and J by 0 bases; unmatched bases: 3. CDR3 DNA: TGTGCCAGCAGTGATAGCGGGAACTCCTACGAGCAGTACTTC. Its protein product is CASSDSGNSYEQYF.

The chain uses TRBV5-1 and TRBJ2-7; 7 positions match TRBD1. From germline, CDR1 is SGHRS and CDR2 YFSETQ. This CDR3 is 15 amino acids long. V shed 1 base and J 3 bases; nucleotides not matched to a gene: 7. In DNA form, the CDR3 reads TGCGCCAGCAGCTTGCAGGGGGTTTCTCTCTACGAGCAGTACTTC. Translation gives CASSLQGVSLYEQYF.

The rearrangement joins TRBV5-4 to TRBJ1-4; D perhaps matches TRBD1 (5 bases). Germline V gene lookup returns CDR1 SGHNT and CDR2 YYREEE (reference sequence). Between the trimmed V and J ends, which lost 4 bases and 4 bases, there was a span of 14 bases. The CDR3 runs to 15 residues. The CDR3 DNA sequence: TGTGCCAGCAGCCCCAATCAGGGAAATAATGAAAAACTGTTTTTT. Translating it yields CASSPNQGNNEKLFF.

This chain connects TRBV6-5 to TRBJ1-2, with 7 bases identical to TRBD1. CDR3 length: 15 residues. The ends lost 2 bases at V and 2 bases at J; junction bases unmatched: 5. Germline V CDR1 and CDR2: MNHEY, SVGAGI. CDR3 sequence: CASSYGTEWNYGYTF. The CDR3 bases are TGTGCCAGCAGTTACGGGACAGAGTGGAACTATGGCTACACCTTC.

The rearrangement joins TRBV6-2 or TRBV6-3 to TRBJ2-1, with D tentatively TRBD2 (6 bases). Trimming pared 6 bases from V and 10 bases from J, leaving 16 bases between. In germline, CDR1 is MNHEY, CDR2 SVGEGT. CDR3 length: 13 residues. CDR3 protein: CASSPGPSGEQFF. The DNA of the CDR3 is TGTGCCAGCAGCCCAGGCCCCAGCGGGGAGCAGTTCTTC.

The chain has TRBV6-5 and TRBJ2-3; 8 nucleotides align to TRBD2. This CDR3 has 15 residues. In germline, CDR1 is MNHEY, CDR2 SVGAGI. Trimming cost V 3 bases and J 5 bases; bases outside gene matches: 7. The CDR3: CASSYRGGPVDTQYF. CDR3 sequence (DNA): TGTGCCAGCAGTTATCGGGGGGGCCCCGTAGATACGCAGTATTTT.

V gene TRBV30 combines with J gene TRBJ1-5; D unclear. Deletions cut 0 bases from V and 7 bases from J, with 13 bases between. The V gene's germline CDR1 is GTSNPN and CDR2 SVGIG (reference sequence). The CDR3 sequence is 14 residues long. CDR3 loop: CAWSVRSGQQPQHF. The CDR3 DNA follows: TGTGCCTGGAGTGTACGTTCCGGTCAACAGCCCCAGCATTTT. Variable domain in full (rest from reference TRBV30 and TRBJ1-5): SQTIHQWPATLVQPVGSPLSLECTVEGTSNPNLYWYRQAAGRGLQLLFYSVGIGQISSEVPQNLSASRPQDRQFILSSKKLLLSDSGFYLCAWSVRSGQQPQHFGDGTRLSIL.

This clone was observed a few times. The chain's CDR3 is CATSRARAGYSYEQYF. CDR3 sequence (DNA): TGTGCCACCAGCAGAGCGAGGGCAGGATACTCCTACGAGCAGTACTTC. The rearrangement uses TRBV15 and TRBJ2-7; the D gene is possibly TRBD2 (5 bases). Germline CDR1 LNHNV, CDR2 YYDKDF (reference sequence). Trimming pared 1 base from V and 0 bases from J, leaving 13 bases between. The CDR3 runs to 16 residues. Full variable domain (missing parts from reference TRBV15 and TRBJ2-7): DAMVIQNPRYQVTQFGKPVTLSCSQTLNHNVMYWYQQKSSQAPKLLFHYYDKDFNNEADTPDNFQSRRPNTSFCFLDIRSPGLGDTAMYLCATSRARAGYSYEQYFGPGTRLTVT.

This clone is a singleton in its sample. The chain recombines TRBV7-2 with TRBJ2-1; D not certain. This CDR3 is 14 amino acids long. Trimming left V 1 base short and J 3 bases short, with 7 bases between. Germline V gives CDR1 SGHTA, CDR2 FQGNSA. CDR3 coding DNA: TGTGCCAGCAGCTTAGAATCCGGCTACAATGAGCAGTTCTTC. Translated: CASSLESGYNEQFF.

V is TRBV6-2 or TRBV6-3 and J is TRBJ1-2, with 10 positions matching TRBD1. Germline-derived CDR1 and CDR2 are MNHEY and SVGEGT. V lost 4 bases to trimming and J lost 6 bases; unmatched junction nucleotides: 17. The CDR3 is 18 residues long. The CDR3 reads CASSFTPTMDRGSHGYTF. The DNA for the CDR3 is TGTGCCAGCAGTTTCACTCCGACGATGGACAGGGGGTCGCATGGCTACACCTTC.

The CDR3, as DNA: TGTGCCAGCAGCCAAGCAGGGGGGAGGCCTAGCACAGATACGCAGTATTTT. This encodes CASSQAGGRPSTDTQYF. The V call is TRBV3-1 (or the pseudogene TRBV3-2), the J call TRBJ2-3; a possible D gene is TRBD1 (7 bases). The CDR3 runs to 17 residues. V was trimmed by 1 base and J by 0 bases, leaving 14 bases between them. Germline V gene data show CDR1 as LGHDT and CDR2 as YNNKEL (reference sequence).

The chain has TRBV4-2 and TRBJ2-1, with TRBD2 matching 11 bases. The CDR3 sequence is 16 residues long. Germline V CDR1 and CDR2: LGHNA, YNFKEQ. The trim removed 3 bases at V and 2 bases at J, leaving 3 bases unmatched. This CDR3 is CASSQLAGGTYNEQFF. CDR3 DNA: TGTGCCAGCAGCCAGCTAGCGGGGGGAACCTACAATGAGCAGTTCTTC.

Details on this clone: The same CDR3 also results from other DNA sequences found in this sample. The rearrangement joins TRBV7-2 to TRBJ2-3; 13 positions agree with TRBD2. With V trimmed by 5 bases and J by 4 bases, 6 bases remained unmatched. The CDR3 is 16 amino acids. Germline V lookup: CDR1 SGHTA, CDR2 FQGNSA. The CDR3 sequence is CASSPRLAGGSDTQYF. CDR3 bases: TGTGCCAGCAGCCCTAGACTAGCGGGGGGCTCAGATACGCAGTATTTT.

A single count supports this clone. This rearrangement joins TRBV4-1 to TRBJ2-3; no clear D gene. Trimming took 4 bases from V and 6 from J, leaving 5 bases between them. In germline, CDR1 is MGHRA, CDR2 YSYEKL. The CDR3 is made up of 11 amino acids. DNA for the CDR3: TGCGCCAGCAGCCTCGGGGATACGCAGTATTTT. This sequence encodes CASSLGDTQYF.